The 20 T cell receptor beta chains listed next were all sequenced from one sample in a study of CD8 T cells in Susac syndrome. RNA in amounts of about 0.5 to 1 ug was reverse transcribed with random hexamers. Via MiXCR, TCRdb re-called the immunoSEQ multiplex PCR reads, giving one row per CDR3 protein. The table has about 140,000 distinct CDR3 sequences, 94% seen once. Sequences were obtained from CD8+ T cells from PBMCs. Receptor source: a human donor in good health.

The chain is built from TRBV5-1 and TRBJ2-2, with no clear D. This CDR3 is built from 15 residues. Trimming shortened V by 0 bases and J by 0 bases, and 6 bases separated the two germline ends. The germline CDR1 and CDR2 sequences are SGHRS and YFSETQ. The CDR3 loop reads CASSLVAPNTGELFF. DNA of the CDR3: TGCGCCAGCAGCTTGGTGGCACCGAACACCGGGGAGCTGTTTTTT. The whole variable domain, remainder taken from reference TRBV5-1 and TRBJ2-2, is KAGVTQTPRYLIKTRGQQVTLSCSPISGHRSVSWYQQTPGQGLQFLFEYFSETQRNKGNFPGRFSGRQFSNSRSEMNVSTLELGDSALYLCASSLVAPNTGELFFGEGSRLTVL.

The chain recombines TRBV5-1 with TRBJ2-5; D unresolved. Trimming shortened V by 3 bases and J by 2 bases, and 8 bases separated the two germline ends. The CDR3 is made up of 13 amino acids. CDR1 is SGHRS and CDR2 is YFSETQ in the germline V gene. The DNA of the CDR3 is TGCGCCAGCAGCTCAACGGAACAAGAGACCCAGTACTTC. This encodes CASSSTEQETQYF.

This chain uses TRBV12-3 or TRBV12-4 with TRBJ2-3; weak D call: TRBD2 (5 bases). The CDR3 loop spans 17 amino acids. Trimming left V 3 bases short and J 1 base short, with 17 bases between. In DNA, the CDR3 is TGTGCCAGCAGTTTTCCTCTAGCCTCCGGGGGCACAGATACGCAGTATTTT. It codes for CASSFPLASGGTDTQYF.

The J gene is TRBJ2-3, the V gene TRBV6-5; no clear D. Germline CDR1 is MNHEY and CDR2 is SVGAGI. This CDR3 region has 14 residues. Trimming removed 5 bases from V and 1 base from J, with 10 bases in between. This chain's CDR3 is CASSSVWGTDTQYF. CDR3 bases: TGTGCCAGCAGTAGCGTTTGGGGCACAGATACGCAGTATTTT.

V and J are TRBV7-3 and TRBJ2-3, with unresolved D. Trimming took 2 bases from V and 0 from J, leaving 9 bases between them. CDR1 SGHTA and CDR2 FQGTGA come from the germline V gene. The CDR3 loop spans 15 amino acids. CDR3 protein: CASSLVGSSTDTQYF. As DNA, the CDR3 is TGTGCCAGCAGCTTAGTGGGTAGCAGCACAGATACGCAGTATTTT.

V usage is TRBV12-3 or TRBV12-4 and J usage is TRBJ1-1; no reliable D call. The CDR3 contains 14 residues. V was pared by 2 bases and J by 2 bases, with 9 bases between. In DNA, the CDR3 is TGTGCCAGCAGTTTATTGCTGGGAAACACTGAAGCTTTCTTT. It yields the protein CASSLLLGNTEAFF.

The CDR3 bases are TGCAGTGCTACCGCGGGGGGTGGGGATAGCAATCAGCCCCAGCATTTT. Protein product: CSATAGGGDSNQPQHF. This chain uses TRBV20-1 with TRBJ1-5; TRBD1 is a possible D gene (5 bases). V dropped 4 bases and J dropped 0 bases, with 16 bases sitting between them. Germline loops: CDR1 DFQATT, CDR2 SNEGSKA (reference sequence). The CDR3 contains 16 residues.

CDR3 loop: CASSLRRVVETQYF. In nucleotides, the CDR3 is TGTGCCAGCAGCTTAAGACGGGTAGTTGAGACCCAGTACTTC. The chain combines TRBV7-2 with TRBJ2-5, with D hard to call. Germline V gene sequence: CDR1 SGHTA, CDR2 FQGNSA. V was cut by 2 bases and J by 5 bases, with 12 bases left in between. The CDR3 spans 14 residues.

The chain uses TRBV12-3 or TRBV12-4 and TRBJ2-3; TRBD2 matches at 8 bases. The CDR3 totals 18 residues. J was trimmed by 6 bases and V by 4 bases; bases with no gene match: 18. The chain's CDR3 is CASSSLRGSGTPSDTQYF. DNA of the CDR3: TGTGCCAGCAGTTCCCTAAGGGGTAGCGGGACGCCAAGTGATACGCAGTATTTT.

The chain employs TRBV4-2 and TRBJ1-5, with D hard to call. CDR1 is LGHNA and CDR2 is YNFKEQ in the germline V gene. The CDR3 has 14 residues. V was clipped by 4 bases and J by 5 bases, with 12 bases between them. CDR3 residues: CASSREGLDQPQHF. The CDR3 nucleotides read TGTGCCAGCAGCCGAGAGGGCCTGGATCAGCCCCAGCATTTT.

This chain connects TRBV4-3 to TRBJ2-7; a weak D match, TRBD1 (5 bases). Trimming removed 3 bases at V and 2 bases at J, with 17 bases between. The CDR3 loop spans 16 amino acids. Per germline, CDR1 LGHNA and CDR2 YSLEER. The CDR3 DNA follows: TGCGCCAGCAGCCAGCTCCTAGGGGAAGATACCTACGAGCAGTACTTC. Its translation is CASSQLLGEDTYEQYF.

The chain has TRBV20-1 and TRBJ2-7; possibly TRBD2 for D (6 bases). Trimming removed 6 bases from V and 6 bases from J, with 15 bases in between. CDR1 DFQATT and CDR2 SNEGSKA come from the germline V gene (reference sequence). This CDR3 region has 12 residues. CDR3 protein: CSAAAGGTEQYF. CDR3 DNA sequence: TGCAGTGCGGCGGCTGGGGGGACCGAGCAGTACTTC.

The J gene is TRBJ2-3, the V gene TRBV29-1; the D is unclear. This CDR3 has 10 residues. V lost 3 bases and J 6 bases, leaving 4 bases between the germline ends. Germline lookup yields CDR1 SQVTM and CDR2 ANQGSEA. CDR3 sequence: CSVEEDTQYF. In nucleotides, the CDR3 is TGCAGCGTTGAGGAGGATACGCAGTATTTT.

The chain uses TRBV28 and TRBJ2-7; D gene unclear. Trimming left V 3 bases short and J 0 bases short, with 12 bases between. Germline V gives CDR1 MDHEN, CDR2 SYDVKM. The CDR3 is made up of 15 amino acids. Written as DNA, the CDR3 is TGTGCCAGCAGTTTCGTGGTTTGGAGCTCCTACGAGCAGTACTTC. It yields the protein CASSFVVWSSYEQYF.

This rearrangement joins TRBV29-1 to TRBJ2-7; D remains ambiguous. Trimming shortened V by 0 bases and J by 2 bases, and 14 bases separated the two germline ends. CDR3 length: 15 amino acids. Germline loops: CDR1 SQVTM, CDR2 ANQGSEA. The CDR3 spells CSVEDQVSAPYEQYF. In nucleotides, the CDR3 is TGCAGCGTTGAAGATCAGGTGTCCGCCCCCTACGAGCAGTACTTC.

This chain uses TRBV29-1 with TRBJ2-7, with 12 bases identical to TRBD2. Looked up from germline, CDR1 is SQVTM and CDR2 is ANQGSEA. The CDR3 contains 14 residues. V trimming: 6 bases; J trimming: 7 bases; junction bases outside the gene matches: 10. The CDR3 DNA is TGCAGCGTGACATCTAGCGGGAGGGCGGAAGAGCAGTACTTC. This encodes CSVTSSGRAEEQYF.

The J gene is TRBJ2-7, the V gene TRBV3-1; D is perhaps TRBD1 or TRBD2 (5 bases each). CDR3 length: 14 amino acids. The germline V gene has CDR1 LGHDT and CDR2 YNNKEL (reference sequence). Trimming took 4 bases from V and 2 from J, leaving 12 bases between them. CDR3 sequence: CASSLKGRTYEQYF. The CDR3 DNA follows: TGTGCCAGCAGCCTAAAGGGACGGACCTACGAGCAGTACTTC.

The CDR3: CASCPQGAEVNEQFF. DNA of the CDR3: TGTGCCAGCTGTCCACAGGGGGCAGAGGTTAATGAGCAGTTCTTC. V and J are TRBV2 and TRBJ2-1; 9 bases agree with TRBD1. The germline V gene encodes CDR1 SNHLY and CDR2 FYNNEI. CDR3 size: 15 residues. The V segment lost 8 bases and the J segment 7 bases; nucleotides outside the gene matches: 12. Full variable domain (missing parts from reference TRBV2 and TRBJ2-1): EPEVTQTPSHQVTQMGQEVILRCVPISNHLYFYWYRQILGQKVEFLVSFYNNEISEKSEIFDDQFSVERPDGSNFTLKIRSTKLEDSAMYFCASCPQGAEVNEQFFGPGTRLTVL.

This clonotype appeared a few times. J is TRBJ2-7 and V is TRBV7-9; TRBD1 matches 8 bases. J lost 1 base, V lost 5 bases, and 4 bases had no gene match. This CDR3 contains 14 residues. The germline CDR1 and CDR2 sequences are SEHNR and FQNEAQ (reference sequence). This chain's CDR3 is CASSHRDRSYEQYF. The DNA of the CDR3 is TGTGCCAGCAGCCACCGGGACAGGTCCTACGAGCAGTACTTC.

The CDR3 sequence is CASRRDIQYF. The CDR3 nucleotides read TGTGCCAGCAGAAGAGACATTCAGTACTTC. The V call is TRBV27, the J call TRBJ2-4; no clear D gene. Trimming took 6 bases from V and 8 from J, leaving 5 bases between them. The CDR3 has 10 residues. Germline assignment: CDR1 MNHEY and CDR2 SMNVEV (reference sequence).